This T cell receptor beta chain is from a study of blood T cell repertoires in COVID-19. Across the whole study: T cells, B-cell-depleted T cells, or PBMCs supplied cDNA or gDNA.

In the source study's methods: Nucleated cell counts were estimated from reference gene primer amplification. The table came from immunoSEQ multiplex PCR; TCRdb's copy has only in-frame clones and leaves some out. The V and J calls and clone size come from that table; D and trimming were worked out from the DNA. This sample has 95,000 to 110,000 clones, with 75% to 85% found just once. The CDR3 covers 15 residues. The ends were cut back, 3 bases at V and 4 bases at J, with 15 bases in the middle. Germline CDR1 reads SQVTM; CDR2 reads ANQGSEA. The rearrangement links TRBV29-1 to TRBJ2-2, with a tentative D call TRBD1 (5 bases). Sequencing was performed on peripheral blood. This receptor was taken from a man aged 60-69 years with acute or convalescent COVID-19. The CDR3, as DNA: TGCAGCGTTGACGGTCGGGCAGGGTCCACCGGGGAGCTGTTTTTT. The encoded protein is CSVDGRAGSTGELFF.